This TCR beta chain was recorded in a study of cytomegalovirus exposure and HLA in healthy donors (dated by TCRdb to about 2017). With regard to the full study: According to an earlier analysis of several hundred of the donors, about 190 million T cells yielded roughly 110 million unique TCR beta sequences and approximately 280 Gb of sequence data. In the later analysis, no new phenotypic data were used to find candidate immune exposures; instead, reliance was placed on TCR beta sequences and their occurrence across donors. Every repertoire in the discovery cohort had been generated on one and the same sequencing platform. The number of typed donors differed by locus: roughly 629-640 for A, B, C, DRB1 and DQB1; approximately 520 for DQA1; roughly 600 for DPA1; and around 490 for DPB1. HLA typing included class I and class II loci at four-digit resolution. Alongside the repertoire data, information on donor age, sex, ethnicity and CMV serostatus was compiled. An earlier analysis of approximately 640 of the donors applied high-throughput TCR beta sequencing to assess whether each TCR beta V gene segment acted as functional or pseudogenic. A later genetic analysis used genome-wide SNP genotypes for about 65% of the roughly 670 donors, treating that subset as a discovery cohort. To predict cytomegalovirus infection status, the study combined high-throughput TCR immunosequencing, statistical association of individual TCRs with disease status, and machine learning. Of the roughly 410 genotyped donors, 75% to 85% were placed in the genetic ancestry cluster associated with self-reported Caucasian donors. Because of strong linkage in the cohort, five DR-DQ haplotypes were treated as single units for association and clustering. On average, about 200,000 unique TCR beta nucleotide sequences were sequenced per donor among more than 350 genotyped donors of the cohort, with about 19% of those sequences being non-productive. The study was designed to test whether signatures of past pathogen exposure could be identified by cataloging public T cell receptors. Roughly 300 gigabases of sequencing data and roughly 81 million unique TCR sequences made up an early release that covered approximately 700 HLA-typed donors. Besides the first cohort of about 730 subjects, a separate validation cohort made up of about 120 different subjects was used. The study profiled the T cell repertoires of hundreds of subjects by immunosequencing and related them to cytomegalovirus serostatus. To study patterns of TCR occurrence, a later analysis re-analyzed previously published TCR beta repertoires from 500 to 850 donors and added high-resolution HLA genotyping. Broad study findings and their caveats: According to a later analysis, TCR association rates differed among HLA loci, with DRB1 alleles showing the most associated TCRs and HLA-C alleles showing the fewest. A total of around 150 TCR beta chains were listed by the study as associated with cytomegalovirus. The authors suggested that the approach could potentially be extended to other disease states and immunological phenotypes. A later analysis reported that several top co-occurrence clusters appeared linked to parvovirus B19, influenza, CMV and Epstein-Barr virus. In a later genetic analysis, a missense DCLRE1C variant was associated with V-gene and J-gene trimming of TCR beta chains, and the association was replicated in an independent cohort. Presence/absence analyses assumed roughly uniform sequencing depth across donors, an assumption that may not hold. A few of the identified cytomegalovirus-associated TCR beta chains were confirmed in vitro to be specific for cytomegalovirus antigens. A cluster of highly shared sequence variants was judged likely to represent a technical artifact of the sequencing pipeline. In a later analysis, HLA-associated TCR beta chains showed more clonal expansion and lower generation probabilities than non-associated chains that were equally common. Cytomegalovirus status was reported to be diagnosed by the classifier with high specificity and sensitivity in both the original and validation cohorts. The earlier analysis of a few hundred of the donors excluded over 15 rarely observed V segments, including chromosome 9 orphons, because counts were too low. Correlated functional status among segregating V segments might be attributable to linkage disequilibrium, but an unknown experimental factor could not be ruled out. The only immune exposure information available for the cohort was CMV serostatus. A later genetic analysis reported fewer N-insertions in productive TCRs among donors in an Asian-associated ancestry cluster than the roughly 700-donor mean. Most CMV-associated TCR beta chains appeared to be HLA-restricted in a later analysis, and the HLA associations seemed to be driven largely by CMV exposure. Specific HLA alleles were associated with roughly 17,000 TCR beta sequences at a false discovery rate of 0.05 in a later analysis. Because the 87-base-pair reads could not distinguish some IMGT-functional V segments, including TRBV6-2 and TRBV6-3, those segments were excluded. In this cohort, only TCR beta chains were sequenced, and detectable features were limited by the absence of alpha or paired-chain data. Broadly in line with IMGT annotations, most TCR beta V segments showed up in productive rearrangements about 87% or about 30% of the time in an earlier analysis of several hundred of the donors. Assigning TCR associations to individual alleles was difficult when HLA alleles, especially DR and DQ, strongly co-occurred. Because HLA typing was missing for some donors at each locus, association tests included only the typed subset. Most TCR sequences were observed very rarely across donors, whereas some public TCRs were present in many individuals. A further reported finding was that TCR beta sequences accurately predicted the HLA-A and HLA-B alleles for most subjects in the first cohort.

CDR1 and CDR2 are drawn from the germline V gene: MNHNS, SASEGT. From the cysteine up to the phenylalanine, the CDR3 has a length of 11 residues. CDR3 DNA only is kept here, 33 bases in frame from base 1. The germline ends are 14 bases apart after V is trimmed by 5 bases and J by 13 bases. Libraries were made using the immunoSEQ multiplex PCR assay. A mixture of 60 forward primers for TCR Vbeta segments and 13 reverse primers for TCR Jbeta segments was used in the multiplex PCR. The CDR3 region of rearranged TCR beta genes was amplified from genomic DNA by a multiplex PCR assay. The amplified TCR beta libraries were sequenced on the Illumina HiSeq System as 87-base-pair reads. Per the original workflow: A later analysis counted approximately 76 million unique TCR beta chains across the 690 or so repertoires, and 9 million to 14 million of these chains were shared by at least two donors. To remove PCR and sequencing errors, raw reads were error-corrected and collapsed into unique sequences using a nearest-neighbor algorithm that merged closely related sequences. V, D and J gene segments were assigned by aligning CDR3 sequences to IMGT reference sequences. For a sequence to be retained, a match of at least six nucleotides was required to both a V gene segment and a J gene segment. A rearrangement counted as productive if the CDR3 had no stop codons and remained in frame with V and J, and every other rearrangement counted as non-productive. CDR3 was defined according to IMGT convention as the region running from the second conserved V-encoded cysteine to the conserved J-encoded phenylalanine. Sequences without an unambiguous match to a single V gene segment were excluded from the earlier analysis of almost 600 of the donors. An earlier analysis of around 600 of the donors classified V segments as functional when productive rearrangements were above 56.7% and as segregating when the standard deviation between donors was above 5%. A statistical classification framework was built to diagnose cytomegalovirus status from the catalog of TCR beta chain sequences. A later analysis assigned V and J genes by comparing TCR nucleotide sequences with IMGT/GENE-DB human TR gene sequences. A later analysis assigned CDR3 sequences and most-parsimonious VDJ recombination scenarios with the TCRdist pipeline. In a later analysis, every TCR beta chain was defined by the combination of its CDR3 amino acid sequence and its V-gene family, and reads without a unique V-gene family were dropped. A later analysis removed 500 to 650 highly shared, low-generation-probability nucleotide sequences to deal with suspected cross-contamination and a sequencing artifact. In a later analysis, a clonal expansion index was calculated for each public chain from normalized within-repertoire ranks of inferred template counts. In a later analysis, generation probabilities were computed using a VDJ recombination model fitted to out-of-frame rearrangements, and the results were checked against IGoR. In a later analysis, TCR-TCR, TCR-HLA and TCR-CMV co-occurrence was scored with hypergeometric tests, and a repertoire-size bias correction was applied to TCR pairs. A later analysis estimated false discovery rates by permuting HLA or CMV assignments 20 times. In a later analysis, co-occurring TCRs were grouped using DBSCAN, with TCRdist sequence similarity added in when clustering inside HLA-allele-positive subsets. Repertoires with fewer than 30,000 or more than 120,000 public chains were left out of co-occurrence clustering, as were a few repertoires with anomalous nucleotide sharing. Imported from immuneACCESS, the table was reduced by TCRdb to in-frame sequences with V and J called. These copies leave out some clones; in studies compared against another copy, an unresolved V gene accounts for under half, and the cause of the remainder is not known. That table gives V, J and clone size, and the DNA gave D and trimming. Present in this sample are about 84,000 clones, around 68% of which were seen just once. The ten largest make up approximately 16% of the sample.

Concerning this clone: Its antigen is currently not known. Base qualities were left out, and no much larger clone turns up one base away.

The cohort consisted of approximately 670 healthy bone marrow donors. At the time of sampling, every cohort member was nominally healthy, though immune exposures that went unrecorded were likely present. The donor tested CMV seropositive and was one of the 289 seropositive cohort members. A peripheral blood sample was provided by each donor, and peripheral blood mononuclear cells were used for TCR beta sequencing. Genomic DNA extraction from the blood cell samples was performed with the Qiagen DNeasy Blood Extraction Kit. The source material was PBMCs. The sequence was obtained from a woman in her thirties or forties in good health and CMV-seropositive. Recombination linked TRBV6-1 to TRBJ1-2; the D region possibly corresponds to TRBD1 (5 bases align). The CDR3 loop reads CASSFTGLITF. The DNA sequence is as follows: TGTGCCAGCAGTTTTACAGGCCTTATCACCTTC.